One and the same sample provided the 25 T cell receptor beta chains below, sequenced in a study of CD8+CD57+ T cells in acquired aplastic anemia. TCR beta VDJ and CDR3 profiling used genomic DNA as template. Each CDR3 protein gets one entry after TCRdb re-called the reads with MiXCR. The sample holds about 150,000 distinct CDR3 sequences, about 50% seen once. Patients included in sequencing had previously demonstrated CD8+CD57+ cell expansion by flow cytometry. The material sequenced was sorted CD4+, CD8+, or CD8+CD57+ T cells (not recorded which) from PBMCs. These receptor sequences come from a human donor with aplastic anemia.

This chain links TRBV27 with TRBJ1-2, with D maybe TRBD1 (6 bases). Germline V CDR1 and CDR2: MNHEY, SMNVEV (reference sequence). V lost 4 bases and J lost 4, with 16 bases in between. This CDR3 comprises 15 residues. CDR3: CASSSYRVRPYGYTF. For the CDR3, the DNA is TGTGCCAGCAGTTCCTACAGGGTCCGACCCTATGGCTACACCTTC.

As for this clonotype: This may be a read error, as it is one base from a much larger clone. The chain recombines TRBV20-1 with TRBJ2-1, with 9 bases fitting TRBD2. CDR3 length: 16 amino acids. Germline CDR1 and CDR2: DFQATT and SNEGSKA (reference sequence). V lost 0 bases and J lost 3; bases outside the gene matches: 6. The CDR3: CSARDGTSWDYNEQFF. Here the CDR3 DNA reads TGCAGTGCTAGAGACGGGACTAGCTGGGACTACAATGAGCAGTTCTTC.

In its sample, this clonotype was seen many times. This chain joins TRBV2 and TRBJ1-2; unclear D gene. The CDR3 runs 11 residues. The V gene's germline CDR1 is SNHLY and CDR2 FYNNEI. V was clipped by 10 bases and J by 9 bases, with 15 bases between them. The CDR3 DNA is TGTGCCAACGCCGACCGCGTTAGCTACACCTTC. Translating it yields CANADRVSYTF.

The chain links TRBV2 to TRBJ2-5, with unresolved D. The CDR3 contains 13 residues. Germline CDR1 SNHLY, CDR2 FYNNEI. V lost 1 base, J lost 9 bases, and 12 bases lay in between. In nucleotides, the CDR3 is TGTGCCAGCAGTGAAGAGGTAAGATCGGCCCAGTACTTC. This encodes CASSEEVRSAQYF.

This clonotype was observed once. The V gene is TRBV10-3, the J gene TRBJ2-2; D perhaps matches TRBD1 (7 bases). Germline loops: CDR1 ENHRY, CDR2 SYGVKD. Trimming removed 8 bases at V and 6 bases at J, with 13 bases between. The CDR3 has 13 residues. CDR3 nucleotides: TGTGCCATCGCAGGGGGGCCCCCCGGGGAGCTGTTTTTT. Amino acid sequence: CAIAGGPPGELFF.

This clonotype appeared many times. The chain combines TRBV11-1 with TRBJ2-7; the D gene is possibly TRBD1 (5 bases). V was shortened by 3 bases and J by 2 bases, with 11 bases between the two germline ends. Germline CDR1 SGHAT, CDR2 FQDESV (reference sequence). The CDR3 is 14 residues long. The CDR3 protein is CASSFAGFTYEQYF. CDR3 sequence (DNA): TGTGCCAGCAGCTTTGCAGGGTTCACCTACGAGCAGTACTTC.

The sample holds many counts of this clonotype. CDR3 loop: CASSSLDRDYEQYF. As DNA, the CDR3 is TGTGCCAGCAGCAGCCTGGACAGGGACTACGAGCAGTACTTC. This sequence joins TRBV6-5 and TRBJ2-7; 8 bases match TRBD1. V lost 6 bases to trimming and J lost 3 bases; unmatched junction nucleotides: 7. This CDR3 comprises 14 residues. Germline V gene lookup returns CDR1 MNHEY and CDR2 SVGAGI.

This chain uses TRBV5-4 with TRBJ2-7; D is undetermined. V gave up 0 bases and J gave up 2 bases, with 9 bases separating them. This CDR3 has 14 residues. The germline CDR1 and CDR2 sequences are SGHNT and YYREEE (reference sequence). The CDR3 sequence: CASSLDDGPYEQYF. CDR3 in DNA: TGTGCCAGCAGCTTGGATGACGGACCCTACGAGCAGTACTTC.

This clonotype was counted at least ten times. The J gene is TRBJ1-6, the V gene TRBV19; possible D gene TRBD1, 6 bases. Germline V CDR1 and CDR2: LNHDA, SQIVND (reference sequence). The CDR3 sequence is 12 residues long. Trimming took off 10 bases at V and 12 bases at J, with 16 bases between the two ends. The CDR3 reads CATSGGLEPLHF. The CDR3 DNA is TGTGCCACCTCCGGGGGGCTCGAACCCCTCCACTTT.

This rearrangement joins TRBV15 to TRBJ2-3, with D perhaps matching TRBD2 (6 bases). The length of the CDR3 is 16 residues. With 5 bases removed from V and 0 bases from J, the gap between germline ends came to 15 bases. The germline CDR1 and CDR2 sequences are LNHNV and YYDKDF (reference sequence). CDR3: CATSRSLATSTDTQYF. The CDR3 DNA sequence: TGTGCCACCAGCCGGAGTCTAGCGACTAGCACAGATACGCAGTATTTT.

The chain combines TRBV10-2 with TRBJ2-7; 13 bases agree with TRBD2. CDR1 is WSHSY, CDR2 SAAADI, per germline. V shed 3 bases, J shed 2 bases, and the junction held 4 bases outside the gene matches. The CDR3 covers 16 residues. The CDR3 sequence is CASSDRGTSGAYEQYF. CDR3 nucleotides: TGCGCCAGCAGTGACAGAGGGACTAGCGGGGCCTACGAGCAGTACTTC.

For this clonotype: A read error may account for a junction end that differs from germline. This sequence joins TRBV10-3 and TRBJ2-5, with D uncertain. Germline CDR1 and CDR2: ENHRY and SYGVKD. The CDR3 is made up of 10 amino acids. CDR3 in DNA: TGTGCCAGCAGTTATGAGACCCAGTACTTC. As protein: CASSYETQYF.

The chain uses TRBV5-1 and TRBJ2-2, with D hard to call. Per the germline V gene, CDR1 is SGHRS and CDR2 is YFSETQ. V was shortened by 2 bases and J by 6 bases, with 11 bases between the two germline ends. This CDR3 spans 14 amino acids. This chain's CDR3 is CASSFSKPSGELFF. DNA for the CDR3: TGCGCCAGCAGCTTCTCGAAGCCCTCCGGGGAGCTGTTTTTT. Combining the CDR3 with reference TRBV5-1 and TRBJ2-2 gives the whole variable domain KAGVTQTPRYLIKTRGQQVTLSCSPISGHRSVSWYQQTPGQGLQFLFEYFSETQRNKGNFPGRFSGRQFSNSRSEMNVSTLELGDSALYLCASSFSKPSGELFFGEGSRLTVL.

In its sample, this clonotype was seen many times. This rearrangement joins TRBV7-9 to TRBJ2-3, with D uncertain. Looked up from germline, CDR1 is SEHNR and CDR2 is FQNEAQ (reference sequence). This CDR3 has 15 residues. Trimming removed 3 bases at V and 6 bases at J, with 16 bases between. Here the CDR3 reads CASSLTSDGSDTQYF. CDR3 nucleotide sequence: TGTGCCAGCAGCTTGACCTCCGACGGGTCGGATACGCAGTATTTT. Drawing the rest from reference TRBV7-9 and TRBJ2-3, the complete variable domain is DTGVSQNPRHKITKRGQNVTFRCDPISEHNRLYWYRQTLGQGPEFLTYFQNEAQLEKSRLLSDRFSAERPKGSFSTLEIQRTEQGDSAMYLCASSLTSDGSDTQYFGPGTRLTVL.

V is TRBV7-2 and J is TRBJ1-1, with TRBD1 as a possible D gene (5 bases). CDR1 is SGHTA and CDR2 is FQGNSA in the germline V gene. Deletions cut 5 bases from V and 2 bases from J, with 9 bases between. The CDR3 spans 13 residues. CDR3 DNA: TGTGCCAGCAGCGGGGGACTAAACACTGAAGCTTTCTTT. It codes for CASSGGLNTEAFF. The full variable domain, with the rest looked up from reference TRBV7-2 and TRBJ1-1, is GAGVSQSPSNKVTEKGKDVELRCDPISGHTALYWYRQSLGQGLEFLIYFQGNSAPDKSGLPSDRFSAERTGGSVSTLTIQRTQQEDSAVYLCASSGGLNTEAFFGQGTRLTVV.

The chain links TRBV27 to TRBJ2-2; 12 bases map to TRBD2. Looked up from germline, CDR1 is MNHEY and CDR2 is SMNVEV (reference sequence). The CDR3 is 16 amino acids. J lost 1 base, V lost 6 bases, and 3 bases had no gene match. The CDR3 protein is CASRGLAGMNTGELFF. The CDR3 DNA reads TGTGCCAGCAGAGGACTAGCGGGGATGAACACCGGGGAGCTGTTTTTT.

V gene TRBV19 combines with J gene TRBJ1-1; D remains ambiguous. Germline CDR1 reads LNHDA; CDR2 reads SQIVND (reference sequence). There are 13 residues in the CDR3. V was trimmed by 1 base and J by 7 bases, leaving 10 bases between them. In DNA form, the CDR3 reads TGTGCCAGTAGTATAGCACCCTACCTTGAAGCTTTCTTT. It specifies CASSIAPYLEAFF.

The chain links TRBV20-1 to TRBJ2-7, with 8 bases aligning to TRBD2. Looked up from germline, CDR1 is DFQATT and CDR2 is SNEGSKA (reference sequence). The junction had 11 bases not matched to a gene; V was cut back by 6 bases and J by 1 base. The CDR3 totals 15 residues. CDR3 loop: CSATHRGGISYEQYF. The CDR3 DNA follows: TGCAGTGCCACCCACCGGGGGGGGATATCCTACGAGCAGTACTTC.

The gene calls are TRBV10-3 and TRBJ2-5, with a weak D call TRBD1 (5 bases). The germline V gene encodes CDR1 ENHRY and CDR2 SYGVKD. Trimming cost V 2 bases and J 5 bases, with 9 bases left between them. The CDR3 contains 13 residues. CDR3 region: CAISETAGETQYF. In DNA, the CDR3 is TGTGCCATCAGTGAGACAGCAGGGGAGACCCAGTACTTC.

The chain recombines TRBV25-1 with TRBJ2-7; 7 bases map to TRBD1. The germline V gene has CDR1 MGHDK and CDR2 SYGVNS. The CDR3 is 17 amino acids. J gave up 0 bases and V 4 bases, and 12 bases lay outside the gene matches. The CDR3, as DNA: TGTGCCAGCAGTGTATCCCTGGGACAGTCGTACTCCTACGAGCAGTACTTC. It codes for CASSVSLGQSYSYEQYF.

The chain links TRBV15 to TRBJ2-3, with TRBD2 matching 7 bases. There are 14 residues in the CDR3. V lost 1 base to trimming and J lost 3 bases; unmatched junction nucleotides: 1. CDR1 LNHNV and CDR2 YYDKDF come from the germline V gene (reference sequence). CDR3 DNA sequence: TGTGCCACCAGCAGAGTCGGGGGGACAGATACGCAGTATTTT. Its translation: CATSRVGGTDTQYF.

This chain's CDR3 is CASSSESDTQYF. In DNA, the CDR3 is TGTGCCAGCAGCTCCGAATCAGATACGCAGTATTTT. The V and J genes are TRBV19 and TRBJ2-3; D remains ambiguous. V was trimmed by 9 bases and J by 4 bases, leaving 11 bases between them. Germline values: CDR1 LNHDA, CDR2 SQIVND (reference sequence). This CDR3 region has 12 residues.

This clonotype was counted between two and nine times. The chain has TRBV19 and TRBJ2-5, with D unclear. The CDR3 runs 15 residues. With 3 bases removed from V and 4 bases from J, the gap between germline ends came to 15 bases. From germline, CDR1 is LNHDA and CDR2 SQIVND (reference sequence). The CDR3 reads CASSISSIGGETQYF. CDR3 coding DNA: TGTGCCAGTAGTATCTCGTCCATAGGTGGAGAGACCCAGTACTTC. The full variable domain, with the rest looked up from reference TRBV19 and TRBJ2-5, is DGGITQSPKYLFRKEGQNVTLSCEQNLNHDAMYWYRQDPGQGLRLIYYSQIVNDFQKGDIAEGYSVSREKKESFPLTVTSAQKNPTAFYLCASSISSIGGETQYFGPGTRLLVL.

This clonotype was observed many times. The chain employs TRBV11-2 and TRBJ2-5; 7 bases map to TRBD2. V lost 0 bases to trimming and J lost 2 bases; unmatched junction nucleotides: 3. The V gene's germline CDR1 is SGHAT and CDR2 FQNNGV. CDR3 length: 15 residues. For the CDR3, the DNA is TGTGCCAGCAGCTTAGAAGAGGGACTACAAGAGACCCAGTACTTC. Amino acids: CASSLEEGLQETQYF.

The V gene is TRBV5-6, the J gene TRBJ1-2, with D possibly TRBD1 on 6 matching bases. The CDR3 has 15 residues. Germline V gene sequence: CDR1 SGHDT, CDR2 YYEEEE. Trimming removed 4 bases from V and 0 bases from J, with 13 bases in between. CDR3: CASSPRTVANYGYTF. As DNA, the CDR3 is TGTGCCAGCAGCCCGCGGACAGTAGCTAACTATGGCTACACCTTC.